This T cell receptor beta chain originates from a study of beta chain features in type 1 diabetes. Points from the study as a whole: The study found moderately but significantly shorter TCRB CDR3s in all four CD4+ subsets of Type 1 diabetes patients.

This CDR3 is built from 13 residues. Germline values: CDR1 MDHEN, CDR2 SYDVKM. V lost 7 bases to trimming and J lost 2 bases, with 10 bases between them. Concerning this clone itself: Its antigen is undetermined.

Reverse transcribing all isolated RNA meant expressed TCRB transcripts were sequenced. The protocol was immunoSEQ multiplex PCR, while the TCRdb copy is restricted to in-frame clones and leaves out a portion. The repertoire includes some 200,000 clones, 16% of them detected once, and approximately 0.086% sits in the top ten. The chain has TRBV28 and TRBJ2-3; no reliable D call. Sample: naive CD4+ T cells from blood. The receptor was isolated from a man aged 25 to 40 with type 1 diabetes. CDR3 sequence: CASTETNTDTQYF. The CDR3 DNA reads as TGTGCCAGCACTGAAACAAACACAGATACGCAGTATTTT. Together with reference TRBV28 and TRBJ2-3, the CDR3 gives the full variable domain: DVKVTQSSRYLVKRTGEKVFLECVQDMDHENMFWYRQDPGLGLRLIYFSYDVKMKEKGDIPEGYSVSREKKERFSLILESASTNQTSMYLCASTETNTDTQYFGPGTRLTVL.